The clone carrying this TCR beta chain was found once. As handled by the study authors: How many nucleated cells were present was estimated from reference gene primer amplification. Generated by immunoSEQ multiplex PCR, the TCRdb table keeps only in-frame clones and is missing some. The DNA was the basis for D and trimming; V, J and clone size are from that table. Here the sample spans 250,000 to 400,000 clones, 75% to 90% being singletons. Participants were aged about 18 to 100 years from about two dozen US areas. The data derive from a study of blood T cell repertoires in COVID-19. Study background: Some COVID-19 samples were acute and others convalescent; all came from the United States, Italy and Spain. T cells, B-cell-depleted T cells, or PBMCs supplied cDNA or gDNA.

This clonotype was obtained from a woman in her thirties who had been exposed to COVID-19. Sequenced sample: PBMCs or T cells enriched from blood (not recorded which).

The CDR3 loop is CASTPFPGQAMNTEAFF. DNA of the CDR3: TGTGCCAGTACCCCCTTTCCGGGACAGGCCATGAACACTGAAGCTTTCTTT. This sequence joins TRBV19 and TRBJ1-1; 8 bases are shared with TRBD1. Trimming removed 7 bases from V and 0 bases from J; junction bases left unmatched: 13. The germline CDR1 and CDR2 sequences are LNHDA and SQIVND (reference sequence). The CDR3 length is 17 residues.